This T cell receptor (beta chain) appears in the sequencing data of a study of T cells in narcolepsy. Study as a whole: Healthy controls were enrolled alongside patients with narcolepsy type 1 or type 2.

Worth noting for this clone: Its cognate antigen is unknown.

Sequencing was performed with immunoSEQ multiplex PCR; in TCRdb, only in-frame clones are kept and a portion is missing. The data contain 31,000 or so clones, 85% to 90% of them singletons. V dropped 2 bases and J dropped 2 bases, with 8 bases sitting between them. The CDR3 consists of 14 residues. Looked up from germline, CDR1 is SGHRS and CDR2 is YFSETQ. Broader study findings: Autoreactive clonotypes reportedly recurred in blood of same and different patients, not controls.

V usage is TRBV5-1 and J usage is TRBJ1-5; the D gene is possibly TRBD1 (5 bases). Sequencing used CD45RA- memory CD4+ T cells from PBMCs. This TCR was sampled from a human donor with narcolepsy. The CDR3 is CASSFSGGNQPQHF. For the CDR3, the DNA is TGCGCCAGCAGCTTCTCGGGGGGCAATCAGCCCCAGCATTTT.